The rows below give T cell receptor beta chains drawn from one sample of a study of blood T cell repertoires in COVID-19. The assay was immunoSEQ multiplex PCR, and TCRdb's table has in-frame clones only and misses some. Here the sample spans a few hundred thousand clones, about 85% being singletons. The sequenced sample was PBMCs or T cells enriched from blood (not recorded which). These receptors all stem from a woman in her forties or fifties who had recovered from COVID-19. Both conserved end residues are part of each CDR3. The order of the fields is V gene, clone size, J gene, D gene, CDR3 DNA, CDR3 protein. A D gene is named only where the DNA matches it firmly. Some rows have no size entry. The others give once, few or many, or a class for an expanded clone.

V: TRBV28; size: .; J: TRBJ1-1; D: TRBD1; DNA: TGTGCCAGCAGTTCGGTTGGAGGACAGGGGGATCGTTCGGGAGCTTTCTTT; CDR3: CASSSVGGQGDRSGAFF
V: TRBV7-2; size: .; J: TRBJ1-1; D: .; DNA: TGTGCCAGCAGCTTAAGTGGGCCGACGATGAACACTGAAGCTTTCTTT; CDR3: CASSLSGPTMNTEAFF
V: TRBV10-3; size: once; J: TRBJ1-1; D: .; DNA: TGTGCCATCAGGGGACATAAGAACACTGAAGCTTTCTTT; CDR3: CAIRGHKNTEAFF
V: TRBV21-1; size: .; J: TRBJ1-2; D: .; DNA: TGTGCCAGCAGCAAAGTTCGGCAGGGGGCGGATGGCTACACCTTC; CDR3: CASSKVRQGADGYTF
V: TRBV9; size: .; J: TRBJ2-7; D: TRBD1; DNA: TGTGCCAGCAGCGCACAGGGGGGCTCCTACGAGCAGTACTTC; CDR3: CASSAQGGSYEQYF
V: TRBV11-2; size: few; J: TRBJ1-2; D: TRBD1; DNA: TGTGCCAGCAGCTTAGGCAGGGGGCTTGGCTACACCTTC; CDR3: CASSLGRGLGYTF
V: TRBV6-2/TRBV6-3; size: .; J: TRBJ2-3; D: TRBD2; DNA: TGTGCCAGCAGTTACGGACTAGCGGGAGGGGATACGCAGTATTTT; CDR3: CASSYGLAGGDTQYF
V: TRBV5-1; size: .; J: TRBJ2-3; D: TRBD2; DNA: TGCGCCAGCAGCTTGGAGGGAGCGGGAGGCACAGATACGCAGTATTTT; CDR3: CASSLEGAGGTDTQYF
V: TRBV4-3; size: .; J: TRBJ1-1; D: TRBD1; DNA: TGCGCCAGCAGCCGGACCCAACAGGGGCGGGGAAACACTGAAGCTTTCTTT; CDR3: CASSRTQQGRGNTEAFF
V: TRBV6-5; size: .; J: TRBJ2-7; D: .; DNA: TGTGCCAGCAGTTACCAATACGAGCAGTACTTC; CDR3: CASSYQYEQYF
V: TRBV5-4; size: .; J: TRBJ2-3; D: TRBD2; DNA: TGTGCCAGCAGCTCGGAACCTAGCGGGAGCACAGATACGCAGTATTTT; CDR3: CASSSEPSGSTDTQYF
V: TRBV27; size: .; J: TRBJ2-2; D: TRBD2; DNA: TGTGCCAGCAGACTAGCGGGAAACACCGGGGAGCTGTTTTTT; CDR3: CASRLAGNTGELFF
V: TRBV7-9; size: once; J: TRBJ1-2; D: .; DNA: TGTGCCAGCAGCCTACGAGTAGGGAGCTATGGCTACACCTTC; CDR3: CASSLRVGSYGYTF
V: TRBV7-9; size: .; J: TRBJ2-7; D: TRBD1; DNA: TGTGCCAGCAGCCGGACAGGGGGCTCCTACGAGCAGTACTTC; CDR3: CASSRTGGSYEQYF
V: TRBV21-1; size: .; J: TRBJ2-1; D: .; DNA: TGTGCCAGCAGCAAAGGGGTTAGCGTGCCCAATGAGCAGTTCTTC; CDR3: CASSKGVSVPNEQFF
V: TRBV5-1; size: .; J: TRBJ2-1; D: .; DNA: TGCGCCAGCAGCTTGGCCCAACAGGACTACAATGAGCAGTTCTTC; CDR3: CASSLAQQDYNEQFF
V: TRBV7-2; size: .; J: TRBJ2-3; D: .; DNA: TGTGCCAGCAGCTTAGCACGGAGAGATACGCAGTATTTT; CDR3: CASSLARRDTQYF
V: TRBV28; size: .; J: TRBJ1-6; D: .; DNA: TGTGCCAGCAGTTTCAGGGCAGGGCCTAATTCACCCCTCCACTTT; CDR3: CASSFRAGPNSPLHF
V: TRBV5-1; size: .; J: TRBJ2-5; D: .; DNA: TGCGCCAGCAGCCCGAAGCCCCGCGGGGCGAAAGAGACCCAGTACTTC; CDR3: CASSPKPRGAKETQYF
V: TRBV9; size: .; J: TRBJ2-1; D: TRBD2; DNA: TGTGCCAGCACTCCTATGGGACTAAATGACAATGAGCAGTTCTTC; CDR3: CASTPMGLNDNEQFF
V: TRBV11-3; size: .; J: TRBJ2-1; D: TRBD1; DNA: TGTGCCAGCAGCCACGGGACAGGGAAGAATGAGCAGTTCTTC; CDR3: CASSHGTGKNEQFF
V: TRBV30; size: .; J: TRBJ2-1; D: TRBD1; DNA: TGTGCCTGGAGTAGGGACAGCTCCTACAATGAGCAGTTCTTC; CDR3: CAWSRDSSYNEQFF
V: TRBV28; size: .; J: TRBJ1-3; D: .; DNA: TGTGCCAGCAGCTCGGCGGGACGTTACTCTGGAAACACCATATATTTT; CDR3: CASSSAGRYSGNTIYF
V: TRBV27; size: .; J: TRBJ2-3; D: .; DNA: TGTGCCAGCAGTTTACGGGGGTTCACAGATACGCAGTATTTT; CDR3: CASSLRGFTDTQYF
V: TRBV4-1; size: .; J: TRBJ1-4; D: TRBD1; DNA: TGCGCCAGCAGCCAAGACGGACAGGGGGTTGAAAAACTGTTTTTT; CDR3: CASSQDGQGVEKLFF
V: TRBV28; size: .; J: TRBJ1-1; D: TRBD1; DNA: TGTGCCAGCAGTACACAGGGGGGAGCTTTCTTT; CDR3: CASSTQGGAFF
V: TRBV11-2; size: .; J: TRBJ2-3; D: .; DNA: TGTGCCAGCAGCTTAGGTCAGGGGACTACTAGCACAGATACGCAGTATTTT; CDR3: CASSLGQGTTSTDTQYF
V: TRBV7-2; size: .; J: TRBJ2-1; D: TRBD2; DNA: TGTGCCAGCAGCTTAGCGCGGGTAGCGGGGAGCTCCTACAATGAGCAGTTCTTC; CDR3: CASSLARVAGSSYNEQFF
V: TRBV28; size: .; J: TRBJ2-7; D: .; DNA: TGTGCCAGCAGTTTATTATCAGGGATACCCTACGAGCAGTACTTC; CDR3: CASSLLSGIPYEQYF
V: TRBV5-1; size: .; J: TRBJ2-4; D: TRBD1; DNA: TGCGCCAGCAGCGGCGCTGACAGGGAGCGGTCCAAAAACATTCAGTACTTC; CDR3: CASSGADRERSKNIQYF
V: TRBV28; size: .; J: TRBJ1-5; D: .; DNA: TGTGCCAGCAGTTTTTCCAGGGCATATGGTCAGCCCCAGCATTTT; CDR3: CASSFSRAYGQPQHF
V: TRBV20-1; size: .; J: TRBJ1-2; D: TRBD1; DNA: TGCAGTGCTAGGGACAGGGATGGCTACACCTTC; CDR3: CSARDRDGYTF
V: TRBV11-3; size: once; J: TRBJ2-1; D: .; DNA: TGTGCCAGCAGCTTAGGCGGGGCCAATGAGCAGTTCTTC; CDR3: CASSLGGANEQFF
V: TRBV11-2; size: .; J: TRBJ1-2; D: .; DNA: TGTGCCAGCAGCCGAGAGGGTTATGGCTACACCTTC; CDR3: CASSREGYGYTF
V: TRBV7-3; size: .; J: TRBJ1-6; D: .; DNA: TGTGCCAGCAGCTTAGGTGGGACAAGGAATTCACCCCTCCACTTT; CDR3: CASSLGGTRNSPLHF
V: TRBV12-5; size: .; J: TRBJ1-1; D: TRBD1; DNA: TGTGCTATTCGGGACAGGCACACTGAAGCTTTCTTT; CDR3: CAIRDRHTEAFF
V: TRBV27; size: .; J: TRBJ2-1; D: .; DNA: TGTGCCAGCAGTTTTTACTTGGCGGGACGCAAAGATTACAATGAGCAGTTCTTC; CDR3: CASSFYLAGRKDYNEQFF
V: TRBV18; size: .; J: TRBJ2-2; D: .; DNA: TGTGCCAGCTCGCTACGGGAGTTCGGCGGGGAGCTGTTTTTT; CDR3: CASSLREFGGELFF
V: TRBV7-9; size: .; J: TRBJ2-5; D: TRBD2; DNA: TGTGCCAGCAGCCCCGGAGCCGGGACTAGCGGGATTGAGACCCAGTACTTC; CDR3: CASSPGAGTSGIETQYF
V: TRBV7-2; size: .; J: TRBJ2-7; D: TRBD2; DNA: TGTGCCAGCAGACCCGGAGTGGGGGGGAACCTTGGCGAGCAGTACTTC; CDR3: CASRPGVGGNLGEQYF
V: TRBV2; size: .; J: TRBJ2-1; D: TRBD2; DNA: TGTGCCAGCACCGGGACTAGCGGGAGGTTTAATGAGCAGTTCTTC; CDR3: CASTGTSGRFNEQFF